The 27 T cell receptor beta chains reported below all come from one sample, sequenced in a study of CD8 T cells in ankylosing spondylitis. In TCRdb, the 5' RACE reads were re-called with MiXCR into one record per CDR3 protein. Here the sample spans some 130,000 distinct CDR3 sequences, roughly 15% being singletons. The material sequenced was blood, either unsorted or a sorted T cell fraction (not recorded which). These receptors originate from a female donor with ankylosing spondylitis or in good health (not recorded which).

In this sample, this clonotype turned up many times. The CDR3 is CASSPRQSYEQYF. The CDR3 nucleotides are TGTGCCAGCAGCCCTCGACAGTCCTACGAGCAGTACTTC. The chain links TRBV9 to TRBJ2-7, with a possible D match to TRBD1 (5 bases). The V and J ends lost 4 bases and 1 base respectively, with 9 bases between them. The germline CDR1 and CDR2 sequences are SGDLS and YYNGEE. CDR3 size: 13 residues.

This clonotype was found many times. This rearrangement joins TRBV20-1 to TRBJ2-7; 9 positions agree with TRBD1. The J segment lost 3 bases and the V segment lost 6 bases, leaving 15 bases of the junction unmatched. There are 16 residues in the CDR3. The germline V gene has CDR1 DFQATT and CDR2 SNEGSKA (reference sequence). In DNA form, the CDR3 reads TGCAGTGCCCAATCTTCGGGACAGGGTACTCTCTACGAGCAGTACTTC. It yields the protein CSAQSSGQGTLYEQYF.

The CDR3 sequence: CSARVWVAGTDTQYF. In DNA form, the CDR3 reads TGCAGTGCTAGGGTTTGGGTAGCGGGCACAGATACGCAGTATTTT. The chain has TRBV20-1 and TRBJ2-3; a possible D gene is TRBD2 (6 bases). The CDR3 spans 15 residues. V lost 3 bases and J 1 base, leaving 14 bases between the germline ends. The germline V gene has CDR1 DFQATT and CDR2 SNEGSKA (reference sequence).

The table lists this clonotype with a few counts. The chain links TRBV7-2 to TRBJ1-6; 8 bases are a match to TRBD1. Germline V gene data show CDR1 as SGHTA and CDR2 as FQGNSA. The length of the CDR3 is 20 residues. V trimming: 3 bases; J trimming: 1 base; junction bases outside the gene matches: 14. Here the CDR3 DNA reads TGTGCCAGCAGCTTCAGGGCCGGGACAGGAATTGGGTCCTATAATTCACCCCTCCACTTT. As protein: CASSFRAGTGIGSYNSPLHF.

This clonotype appeared a few times. The junction departs from the called germline gene at one end, perhaps through a read error. V usage is TRBV3-1 and J usage is TRBJ2-7; the D call may be TRBD1 or TRBD2 (5 bases each). CDR1 is LGHDT and CDR2 is YNNKEL in the germline V gene (reference sequence). The length of the CDR3 is 13 residues. Written as DNA, the CDR3 is TGTGCCAGCAGCCCCCCCGGGACCTACGGGCAGTACTTC. Protein sequence: CASSPPGTYGQYF.

This rearrangement joins TRBV20-1 to TRBJ2-1, with TRBD2 identical over 7 bases. Germline V CDR1 and CDR2: DFQATT, SNEGSKA (reference sequence). This CDR3 region has 15 residues. Trimming removed 6 bases from V and 0 bases from J; junction bases left unmatched: 8. The CDR3 sequence: CSAGVGTTSYNEQFF. The CDR3 coding sequence is TGCAGTGCCGGGGTAGGGACTACCTCCTACAATGAGCAGTTCTTC.

Concerning this clonotype itself: Germline and junction disagree at one end, which may indicate a read error. V is TRBV12-3 or TRBV12-4 and J is TRBJ2-7; 8 bases align to TRBD1. This CDR3 region has 15 residues. CDR3 nucleotides: TGTACCAGCAGTTCCCCCCAAACAGGGGGTGGCGAGCAGTACTTC. Protein sequence: CTSSSPQTGGGEQYF.

The gene calls are TRBV20-1 and TRBJ2-5; 14 bases are a match to TRBD2. V lost 6 bases and J lost 2; bases outside the gene matches: 14. The germline V gene has CDR1 DFQATT and CDR2 SNEGSKA (reference sequence). This CDR3 has 18 amino acids. The CDR3 protein is CSATGLAGAWGTQETQYF. As DNA, the CDR3 is TGCAGTGCCACGGGACTAGCGGGAGCATGGGGTACTCAAGAGACCCAGTACTTC.

Note on this clonotype: A much larger clone is a single base away; this may be a read error. This chain uses TRBV9 with TRBJ2-1; tentative D call: TRBD1 (5 bases). Germline CDR1 is SGDLS and CDR2 is YYNGEE. The CDR3 loop spans 13 amino acids. CDR3 DNA: TGTGCCAGCAGCGTAGAGCAGGGCAATGACCAGTTCTTC. This sequence encodes CASSVEQGNDQFF.

This clonotype was seen at least ten times. The chain joins TRBV5-1 to TRBJ2-1; D uncertain. Trimming left V 0 bases short and J 0 bases short, with 7 bases between. Germline-derived CDR1 and CDR2 are SGHRS and YFSETQ. The CDR3 has 15 amino acids. The chain's CDR3 is CASSLVSGSYNEQFF. CDR3 nucleotides: TGCGCCAGCAGCTTGGTGAGTGGCTCCTACAATGAGCAGTTCTTC.

This clonotype was counted many times. The chain couples TRBV3-1 to TRBJ2-5; 11 nucleotides match TRBD2. This CDR3 has 17 amino acids. V trimming: 4 bases; J trimming: 5 bases; junction bases outside the gene matches: 12. Germline values: CDR1 LGHDT, CDR2 YNNKEL (reference sequence). The DNA of the CDR3 is TGTGCCAGCAGCCTTAGAGGAGCTAGCGGGAGGAGGGAGACCCAGTACTTC. This translates into CASSLRGASGRRETQYF.

This clonotype was seen only a few times. The CDR3 coding sequence is TGTGCCAGCAGTTTATACTTTAGCTCCTACAATGAGCAGTTCTTC. Amino acids: CASSLYFSSYNEQFF. The gene calls are TRBV27 and TRBJ2-1; no firm D call. This CDR3 is 15 amino acids long. Trimming took off 1 base at V and 0 bases at J, with 7 bases between the two ends. Looked up from germline, CDR1 is MNHEY and CDR2 is SMNVEV (reference sequence).

V gene TRBV7-2 combines with J gene TRBJ1-6; no firm D call. Germline assignment: CDR1 SGHTA and CDR2 FQGNSA. The CDR3 sequence is 13 residues long. V lost 0 bases and J lost 11, with 8 bases in between. The CDR3 here is CASSLATGPPLHF. The CDR3 nucleotides are TGTGCCAGCAGCTTAGCGACTGGCCCACCCCTCCACTTT.

The DNA of the CDR3 is TGTGCCAGCAGTTTAGCGGACAATGAGCAGTTCTTC. Residues: CASSLADNEQFF. The chain carries TRBV12-3 or TRBV12-4 and TRBJ2-1; D is ambiguous. The CDR3 contains 12 residues. V lost 0 bases and J 5 bases, leaving 2 bases between the germline ends.

This clonotype has at least ten counts. CDR3 coding DNA: TGCGCCAGCAGCACGGGACTAGCGGAAATCACAGATACGCAGTATTTT. As protein: CASSTGLAEITDTQYF. The chain is built from TRBV5-1 and TRBJ2-3, with TRBD2 matching over 11 bases. V was pared by 4 bases and J by 2 bases, with 6 bases of the junction left unmatched. The CDR3 contains 16 residues. The germline gives CDR1 SGHRS, CDR2 YFSETQ.

In the case of this clonotype: A much larger clone differs from this one at a single base, so this may be a read error. This sequence joins TRBV28 and TRBJ2-7; D is perhaps TRBD2 (6 bases). The CDR3 has 11 residues. In germline, CDR1 is MDHEN, CDR2 SYDVKM. The CDR3 spells CVTGVTDEQYF. The DNA of the CDR3 is TGTGTAACGGGGGTAACCGACGAGCAGTACTTC. Supplemented by reference TRBV28 and TRBJ2-7, the full variable domain reads DVKVTQSSRYLVKRTGEKVFLECVQDMDHENMFWYRQDPGLGLRLIYFSYDVKMKEKGDIPEGYSVSREKKERFSLILESASTNQTSMYLCVTGVTDEQYFGPGTRLTVT.

This clonotype was recorded many times. The chain uses TRBV5-1 and TRBJ2-3; no definite D call. CDR3 length: 13 amino acids. Germline V gene sequence: CDR1 SGHRS, CDR2 YFSETQ. V dropped 4 bases and J dropped 6 bases, with 12 bases sitting between them. The CDR3 loop is CASSRSTRDTQYF. CDR3 nucleotide sequence: TGCGCCAGCAGCCGTTCAACCAGGGATACGCAGTATTTT.

This clonotype has more than one count but fewer than ten. This sequence joins TRBV9 and TRBJ2-1; TRBD1 or TRBD2 may be the D gene (5 bases each). Germline CDR1 SGDLS, CDR2 YYNGEE. Trimming pared 4 bases from V and 8 bases from J, leaving 13 bases between. The length of the CDR3 is 13 residues. CDR3 in DNA: TGTGCCAGCAGCACCTCTCGGGGCGATGAGCAGTTCTTC. It encodes CASSTSRGDEQFF. The entire variable domain, with the rest obtained from reference TRBV9 and TRBJ2-1, is as follows: DSGVTQTPKHLITATGQRVTLRCSPRSGDLSVYWYQQSLDQGLQFLIQYYNGEERAKGNILERFSAQQFPDLHSELNLSSLELGDSALYFCASSTSRGDEQFFGPGTRLTVL.

This chain uses TRBV5-1 with TRBJ2-4; the D gene could be TRBD1 or TRBD2 (6 bases each). V dropped 0 bases and J dropped 6 bases, with 13 bases sitting between them. CDR1 is SGHRS and CDR2 is YFSETQ in the germline V gene. This CDR3 region has 15 residues. The CDR3 region is CASSLDGGQGNIQYF. CDR3 DNA: TGCGCCAGCAGCTTGGATGGGGGGCAGGGAAACATTCAGTACTTC. Filled out from reference TRBV5-1 and TRBJ2-4, the complete variable domain reads KAGVTQTPRYLIKTRGQQVTLSCSPISGHRSVSWYQQTPGQGLQFLFEYFSETQRNKGNFPGRFSGRQFSNSRSEMNVSTLELGDSALYLCASSLDGGQGNIQYFGAGTRLSVL.

The genes are TRBV28 and TRBJ1-6; 7 positions agree with TRBD1. This CDR3 contains 14 residues. With V trimmed by 2 bases and J by 10 bases, 5 bases remained unmatched. The germline V gene has CDR1 MDHEN and CDR2 SYDVKM. The CDR3 region is CASSLDREKSPLHF. Written as DNA, the CDR3 is TGTGCCAGCAGTTTAGACAGGGAGAAATCACCCCTCCACTTT. Full variable domain (missing parts from reference TRBV28 and TRBJ1-6): DVKVTQSSRYLVKRTGEKVFLECVQDMDHENMFWYRQDPGLGLRLIYFSYDVKMKEKGDIPEGYSVSREKKERFSLILESASTNQTSMYLCASSLDREKSPLHFGNGTRLTVT.

V usage is TRBV29-1 and J usage is TRBJ2-7; 8 bases are shared with TRBD1. Germline V CDR1 and CDR2: SQVTM, ANQGSEA. This CDR3 has 13 residues. Unmatched junction bases numbered 8, after V lost 6 bases and J lost 4 bases. In DNA form, the CDR3 reads TGCAGCGTCGGGGGACAGGCGGGGTACGAGCAGTACTTC. It translates to CSVGGQAGYEQYF.

The chain combines TRBV27 with TRBJ2-3; a possible D gene is TRBD2 (5 bases). The CDR3 length is 15 residues. Germline V lookup: CDR1 MNHEY, CDR2 SMNVEV (reference sequence). V lost 7 bases and J lost 3, with 17 bases in between. CDR3 in amino acids: CASTTGNTATDTQYF. CDR3 nucleotide sequence: TGTGCCAGCACCACGGGGAATACAGCTACAGATACGCAGTATTTT.

This clonotype was found a few times. V gene TRBV11-2 combines with J gene TRBJ2-3; D gene uncertain. The V end was cut by 1 base, the J end by 14 bases, with 16 bases between. Germline values: CDR1 SGHAT, CDR2 FQNNGV. CDR3 length: 13 residues. The CDR3 loop is CASSLVSPILWYF. In DNA, the CDR3 is TGTGCCAGCAGCTTAGTTTCCCCAATATTATGGTATTTT.

This clonotype was counted at least ten times. This sequence joins TRBV12-3 or TRBV12-4 and TRBJ2-1, with D possibly TRBD2 on 5 matching bases. V was cut by 2 bases and J by 5 bases, with 13 bases left in between. CDR3 length equals 15 residues. The CDR3 region has the DNA TGTGCCAGCAGTTTATCGGGATTCCTCGACAATGAGCAGTTCTTC. Residues: CASSLSGFLDNEQFF.

The table lists this clonotype with a few counts. V gene TRBV12-3 or TRBV12-4 combines with J gene TRBJ1-2; 7 nucleotides agree with TRBD1. The J segment lost 2 bases and the V segment lost 3 bases, leaving 0 bases of the junction unmatched. The CDR3 sequence is 13 residues long. The CDR3 nucleotides are TGTGCCAGCAGTTTGACAGGGAACTATGGCTACACCTTC. Translation: CASSLTGNYGYTF.

The chain links TRBV3-1 to TRBJ1-1, with D maybe TRBD1 (5 bases). There are 14 residues in the CDR3. CDR1 is LGHDT, CDR2 YNNKEL, per germline (reference sequence). The V gene lost 6 bases and the J gene lost 0 bases, with 11 bases spanning the gap. CDR3 sequence reads: CASRDGTLNTEAFF. CDR3 coding DNA: TGTGCCAGCAGAGATGGGACTCTGAACACTGAAGCTTTCTTT.

This clonotype was seen repeatedly, ten times or more. As DNA, the CDR3 is TGTGCCAGCAGAATGGCAGGGAGCACAGATACGCAGTATTTT. Its protein is CASRMAGSTDTQYF. The chain is built from TRBV12-3 or TRBV12-4 and TRBJ2-3; maybe TRBD1 (5 bases). V gave up 6 bases and J gave up 0 bases, with 10 bases separating them. The CDR3 is 14 residues long.